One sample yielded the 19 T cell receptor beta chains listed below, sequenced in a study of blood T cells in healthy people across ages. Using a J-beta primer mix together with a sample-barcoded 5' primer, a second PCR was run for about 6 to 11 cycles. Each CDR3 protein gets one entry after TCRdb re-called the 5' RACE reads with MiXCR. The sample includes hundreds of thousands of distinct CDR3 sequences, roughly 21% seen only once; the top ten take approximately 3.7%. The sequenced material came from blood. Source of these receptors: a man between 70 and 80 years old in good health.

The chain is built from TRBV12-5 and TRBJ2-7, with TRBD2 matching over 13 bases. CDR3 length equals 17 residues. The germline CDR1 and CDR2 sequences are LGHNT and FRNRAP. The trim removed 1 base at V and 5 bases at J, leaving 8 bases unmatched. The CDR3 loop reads CASGLGNGLAGANEQYF. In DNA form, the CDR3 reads TGTGCTAGTGGTTTGGGGAATGGACTAGCGGGAGCGAACGAGCAGTACTTC.

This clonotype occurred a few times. Written as DNA, the CDR3 is TGCGCCAGCAGCCCGAGCTCTAGCGGGAGGGATGAGCAGTTCTTC. It is translated as CASSPSSSGRDEQFF. The rearrangement uses TRBV5-1 and TRBJ2-1; 12 bases align to TRBD2. The CDR3 consists of 15 residues. The germline V gene has CDR1 SGHRS and CDR2 YFSETQ. After removal of 4 bases from V and 8 bases from J, the junction contained 7 bases not matched to a gene. Full variable domain (remainder filled in from reference TRBV5-1 and TRBJ2-1): KAGVTQTPRYLIKTRGQQVTLSCSPISGHRSVSWYQQTPGQGLQFLFEYFSETQRNKGNFPGRFSGRQFSNSRSEMNVSTLELGDSALYLCASSPSSSGRDEQFFGPGTRLTVL.

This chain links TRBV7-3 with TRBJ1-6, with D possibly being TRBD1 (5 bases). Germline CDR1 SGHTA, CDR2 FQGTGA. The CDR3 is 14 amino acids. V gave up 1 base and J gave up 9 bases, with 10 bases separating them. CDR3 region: CASSLKGVGSPLHF. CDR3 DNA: TGTGCCAGCAGCTTAAAAGGGGTCGGTTCACCCCTCCACTTT.

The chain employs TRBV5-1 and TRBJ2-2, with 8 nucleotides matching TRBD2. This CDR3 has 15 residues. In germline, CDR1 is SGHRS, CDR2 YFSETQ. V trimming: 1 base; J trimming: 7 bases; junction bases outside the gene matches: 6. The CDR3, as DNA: TGCGCCAGCAGCTTGAGAGCGGGAGCGAGCGGGGAGCTGTTTTTT. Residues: CASSLRAGASGELFF.

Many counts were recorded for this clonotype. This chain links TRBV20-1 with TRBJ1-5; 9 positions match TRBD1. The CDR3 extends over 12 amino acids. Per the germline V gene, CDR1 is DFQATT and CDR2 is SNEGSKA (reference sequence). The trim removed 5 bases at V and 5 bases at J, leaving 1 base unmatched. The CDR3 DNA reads TGCAGTGCTGGGGACAGGGATCAGCCCCAGCATTTT. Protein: CSAGDRDQPQHF.

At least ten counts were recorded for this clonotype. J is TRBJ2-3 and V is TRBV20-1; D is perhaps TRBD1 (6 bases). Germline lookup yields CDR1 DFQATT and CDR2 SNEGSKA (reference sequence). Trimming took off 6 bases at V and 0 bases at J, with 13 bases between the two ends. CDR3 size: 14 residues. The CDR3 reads CSAPTGLSTDTQYF. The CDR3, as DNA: TGCAGTGCCCCTACAGGGCTCAGCACAGATACGCAGTATTTT.

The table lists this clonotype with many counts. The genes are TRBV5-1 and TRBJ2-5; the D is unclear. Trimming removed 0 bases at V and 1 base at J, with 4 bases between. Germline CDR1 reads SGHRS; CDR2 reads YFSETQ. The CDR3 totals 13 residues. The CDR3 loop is CASSLASQETQYF. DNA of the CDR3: TGCGCCAGCAGCTTGGCGTCCCAAGAGACCCAGTACTTC.

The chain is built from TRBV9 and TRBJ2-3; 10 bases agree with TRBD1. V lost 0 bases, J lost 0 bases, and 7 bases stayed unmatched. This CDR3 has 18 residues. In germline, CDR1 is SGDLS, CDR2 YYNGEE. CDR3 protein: CASSVVGTGEASTDTQYF. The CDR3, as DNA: TGTGCCAGCAGCGTAGTAGGGACAGGGGAGGCTAGCACAGATACGCAGTATTTT.

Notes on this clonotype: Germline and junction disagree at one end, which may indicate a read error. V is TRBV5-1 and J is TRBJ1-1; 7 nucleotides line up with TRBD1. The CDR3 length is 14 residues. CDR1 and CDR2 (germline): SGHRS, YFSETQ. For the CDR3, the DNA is TGCGCCAGCAGAAACAGGGGCGGGAACACTGAAGCTTCCTTT. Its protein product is CASRNRGGNTEASF.

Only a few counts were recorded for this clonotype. In DNA, the CDR3 is TGCGCCAGCAGCCAAGTGGGGGAACGAATGTCACCCCTCCACTTT. It translates to CASSQVGERMSPLHF. The V and J genes are TRBV4-1 and TRBJ1-6, with a weak D call TRBD1 (5 bases). CDR3 size: 15 residues. Trimming cost V 1 base and J 10 bases, with 14 bases left between them. Germline CDR1 is MGHRA and CDR2 is YSYEKL.

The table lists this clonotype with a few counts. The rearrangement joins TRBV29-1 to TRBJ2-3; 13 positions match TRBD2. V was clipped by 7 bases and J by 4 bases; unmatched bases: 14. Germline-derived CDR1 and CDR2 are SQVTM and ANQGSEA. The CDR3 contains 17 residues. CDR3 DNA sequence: TGCAGCGCGCGGGGACTAGCGGGACGAAGTCTTGCAGATACGCAGTATTTT. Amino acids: CSARGLAGRSLADTQYF.

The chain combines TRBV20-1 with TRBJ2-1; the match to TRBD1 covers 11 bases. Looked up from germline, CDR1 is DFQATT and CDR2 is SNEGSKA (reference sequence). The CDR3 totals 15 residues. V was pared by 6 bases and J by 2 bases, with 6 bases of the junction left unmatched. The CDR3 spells CSATWTGGAYNEQFF. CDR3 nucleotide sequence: TGCAGTGCCACCTGGACAGGGGGCGCCTACAATGAGCAGTTCTTC.

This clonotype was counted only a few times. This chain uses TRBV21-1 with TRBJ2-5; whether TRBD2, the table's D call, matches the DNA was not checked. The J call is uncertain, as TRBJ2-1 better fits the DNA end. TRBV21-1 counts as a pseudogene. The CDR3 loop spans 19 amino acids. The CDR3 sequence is CASSMWGGQGLEGHNEQFF. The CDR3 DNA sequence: TGTGCCAGCAGCATGTGGGGGGGGCAAGGACTAGAAGGGCACAATGAGCAGTTCTTC.

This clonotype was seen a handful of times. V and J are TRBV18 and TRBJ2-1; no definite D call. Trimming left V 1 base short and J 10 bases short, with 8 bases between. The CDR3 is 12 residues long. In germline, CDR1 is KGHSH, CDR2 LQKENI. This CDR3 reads CASSPRPVEQFF. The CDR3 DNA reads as TGTGCCAGCTCACCACGGCCGGTAGAGCAGTTCTTC.

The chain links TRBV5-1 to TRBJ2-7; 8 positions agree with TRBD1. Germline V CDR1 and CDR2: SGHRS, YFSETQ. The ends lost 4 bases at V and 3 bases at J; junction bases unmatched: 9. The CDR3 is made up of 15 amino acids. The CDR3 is CASSLARDRHYEQYF. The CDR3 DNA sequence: TGCGCCAGCAGCCTGGCCCGGGACAGGCACTACGAGCAGTACTTC.

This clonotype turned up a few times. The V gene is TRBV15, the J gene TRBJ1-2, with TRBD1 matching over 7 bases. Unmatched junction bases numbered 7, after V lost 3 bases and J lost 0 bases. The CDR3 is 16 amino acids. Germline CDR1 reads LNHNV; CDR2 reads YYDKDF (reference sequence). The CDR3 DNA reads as TGTGCCACCAGCAGGGCAGGGGGACCTACTAACTATGGCTACACCTTC. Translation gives CATSRAGGPTNYGYTF.

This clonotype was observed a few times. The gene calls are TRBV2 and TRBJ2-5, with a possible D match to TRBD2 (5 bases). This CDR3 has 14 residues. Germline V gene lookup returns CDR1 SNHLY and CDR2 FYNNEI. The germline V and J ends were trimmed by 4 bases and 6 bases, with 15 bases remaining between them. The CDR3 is CASSADPAVKTQYF. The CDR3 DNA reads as TGTGCCAGCAGTGCCGACCCAGCGGTGAAGACCCAGTACTTC.

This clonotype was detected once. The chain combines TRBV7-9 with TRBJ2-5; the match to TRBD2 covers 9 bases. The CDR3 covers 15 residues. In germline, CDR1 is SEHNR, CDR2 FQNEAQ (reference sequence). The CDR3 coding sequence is TGTACCACCTCGTATAGCGGGGGAATCCAAGAGACCCAGTACTTC. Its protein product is CTTSYSGGIQETQYF.

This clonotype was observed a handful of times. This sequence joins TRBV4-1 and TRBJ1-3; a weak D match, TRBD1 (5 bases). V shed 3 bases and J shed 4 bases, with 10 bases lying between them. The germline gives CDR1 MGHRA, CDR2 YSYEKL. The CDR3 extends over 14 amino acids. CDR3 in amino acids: CASSHRDLGNTIYF. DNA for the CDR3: TGCGCCAGCAGCCACCGGGACCTCGGAAACACCATATATTTT.